The sequence of this TCR beta chain was determined in a study of cytomegalovirus exposure and HLA in healthy donors. Study results and limitations: Cytomegalovirus association was assigned to about 150 TCR beta chains.

V lost 6 bases and J 4 bases, leaving 7 bases between the germline ends. The length of the CDR3 is 12 residues. Germline V lookup: CDR1 MDHEN, CDR2 SYDVKM. A remark on this clone: Antigen: not known. Other nucleotide sequences from this sample produce the same CDR3.

Repertoires were generated with immunoSEQ multiplex PCR, while TCRdb's copy carries only in-frame clones and drops some. The sample comprises some 240,000 clones, around 88% of which are singletons, and 1% to 1.5% rests with the top ten. The sequencing sample was made of PBMCs. This receptor was identified in a young woman in good health and CMV-seropositive. The chain is built from TRBV28 and TRBJ1-5, with D uncertain. The CDR3 coding sequence is TGTGCCAGCAGCTCCCTTAATCAGCCCCAGCATTTT. As protein: CASSSLNQPQHF.